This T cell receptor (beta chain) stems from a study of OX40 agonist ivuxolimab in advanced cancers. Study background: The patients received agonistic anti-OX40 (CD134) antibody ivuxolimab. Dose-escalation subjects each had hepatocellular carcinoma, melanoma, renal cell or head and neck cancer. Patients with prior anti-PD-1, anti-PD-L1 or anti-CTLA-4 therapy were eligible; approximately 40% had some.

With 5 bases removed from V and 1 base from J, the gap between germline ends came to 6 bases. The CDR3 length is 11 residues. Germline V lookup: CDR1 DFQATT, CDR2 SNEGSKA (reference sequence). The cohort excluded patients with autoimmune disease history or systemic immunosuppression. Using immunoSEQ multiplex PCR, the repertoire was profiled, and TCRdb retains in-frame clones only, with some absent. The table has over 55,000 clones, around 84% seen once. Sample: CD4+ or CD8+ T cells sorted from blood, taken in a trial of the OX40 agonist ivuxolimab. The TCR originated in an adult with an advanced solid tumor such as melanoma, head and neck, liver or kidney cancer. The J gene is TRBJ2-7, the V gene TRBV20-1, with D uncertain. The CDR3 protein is CSASISYEQYF. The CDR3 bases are TGCAGTGCTTCTATATCCTACGAGCAGTACTTC.